A selection of T cell receptor beta chains follows, all from one sample in a study of blood T cell repertoires in COVID-19. Sequenced by immunoSEQ multiplex PCR; TCRdb stores in-frame clones only, minus some. The sample shows approximately 250,000 clones, about 88% of them seen only once. The sample was PBMCs or T cells enriched from blood (not recorded which). All receptors derive from a woman aged 55-69 years in a cohort exposed to, infected with or recovered from COVID-19 (not recorded which). CDR3s include the opening cysteine and the closing phenylalanine or tryptophan. D genes are given only for firm matches. Some rows have no size entry. The others give once, few or many, or a class for an expanded clone.

d_call	cdr3_length	clone_size	v_call	j_call	cdr3_nt	cdr3_aa
TRBD1	14	.	TRBV29-1	TRBJ2-5	TGCAGCGTTCGGACAGGAGAGGGTGTGGAGACCCAGTACTTC	CSVRTGEGVETQYF
.	14	.	TRBV7-3	TRBJ2-5	TGTGCCAGCAGCTTAAGTGGGGCGGCGGAGACCCAGTACTTC	CASSLSGAAETQYF
.	15	.	TRBV27	TRBJ1-2	TGTGCCAGCAGGGGAGAAGGTCTAGCTAACTATGGCTACACCTTC	CASRGEGLANYGYTF
.	12	.	TRBV30	TRBJ2-7	TGTGCCTGGAGTCGGCGGGCCTACGAGCAGTACTTC	CAWSRRAYEQYF
TRBD2	18	.	TRBV7-2	TRBJ2-7	TGTGCCAGCAGCTTAGGACTAGCGGGAGCCGCCCCTTTGAGCGAGCAGTACTTC	CASSLGLAGAAPLSEQYF
TRBD1	14	.	TRBV28	TRBJ1-2	TGTGCCAGCAGAGGACAGGGTAGGGACTATGGCTACACCTTC	CASRGQGRDYGYTF
.	16	.	TRBV7-2	TRBJ1-3	TGTGCCAGCAGCCCAGATGGTTCAGGGTCTGGAAACACCATATATTTT	CASSPDGSGSGNTIYF
.	12	.	TRBV19	TRBJ2-1	TGTGCCAGTAGTACACAATACAATGAGCAGTTCTTC	CASSTQYNEQFF
TRBD2	14	.	TRBV19	TRBJ2-1	TGTGCCAGTAGTCCCCGGACTAGCGGGAGGGAGCAGTTCTTC	CASSPRTSGREQFF
.	14	.	TRBV29-1	TRBJ1-1	TGCAGCGTTGGTCTACGGGAAATGAACACTGAAGCTTTCTTT	CSVGLREMNTEAFF
TRBD1	15	few	TRBV28	TRBJ2-7	TGTGCCAGCAGTCTCCTCGGACAGGGGGCTATCGAGCAGTACTTC	CASSLLGQGAIEQYF
.	11	.	TRBV10-1	TRBJ2-1	TGCGCCAGCAGTGAGGGAGGGGAGCAGTTCTTC	CASSEGGEQFF
.	12	.	TRBV28	TRBJ2-7	TGTGCCAGCACTCCGGCGGGCTCCGAGCAGTACTTC	CASTPAGSEQYF
TRBD2	16	few	TRBV7-2	TRBJ2-1	TGTGCCAGCAGCTTAGGTAGCGGGAGCTCCTACAATGAGCAGTTCTTC	CASSLGSGSSYNEQFF
TRBD1	17	.	TRBV15	TRBJ1-2	TGTGCCACCAGCAGAGAGCGGGGACAGGGGGCCTACTATGGCTACACCTTC	CATSRERGQGAYYGYTF
.	14	.	TRBV30	TRBJ1-4	TGTGCCTGGAGCACCCGGGGAGCTAATGAAAAACTGTTTTTT	CAWSTRGANEKLFF